The T cell receptor (beta chain) under discussion was sequenced for a study of blood T cell repertoires in COVID-19 (dated by TCRdb to 2019 to 2021). As for the study more broadly: Samples from collaborators originated in the United States, Italy and Spain and spanned both the acute and convalescent phases of COVID-19. A freely available public database, intended as a resource for researchers studying the immune response to SARS-CoV-2, is where the repertoires were released. Sample metadata almost always included a de-identified subject ID, COVID-19 status, age in years and sex. Subjects who had been exposed to COVID-19, were actively infected with it, or had recovered from it provided the deeply sampled blood TCRbeta repertoires that made up the dataset. The samples were drawn from two sources: the first 160 participants of the ongoing ImmuneRACE study, and 1,254 subjects contributed by 6 global collaborators. Where available, HLA class I and class II types were obtained from metadata supplied by the sample provider rather than from assay-based typing. The material from the prospective study consisted of cDNA or gDNA derived from T cells, B-cell-depleted T cells, or PBMCs.

CDR1 and CDR2 are read off the germline V gene as SGHTA and FQGNSA. V loses 3 bases of germline sequence and J loses 2 bases, and the interval between the two ends is 11 bases. Inclusive of the bounding cysteine and valine, the CDR3 is 14 residues long. Solely the CDR3 DNA is kept, with 42 bases framed from the first base. Enrolling through a virtual design, the prospective study's participants ranged in age from about 18 to 89 years and lived across around 25 United States geographic areas. To assign participants to cohorts, the prospective study relied on clinical history that participants themselves reported in a screening survey and a study questionnaire. In the prospective study, whole blood, serum and a nasopharyngeal or oropharyngeal swab were collected from each participant by mobile phlebotomists. Over a roughly 2-month period, participants in the prospective study had the option of providing additional blood draws and questionnaires. Prospective study blood samples were shipped either frozen or at room temperature before DNA extraction.

Here is what the overall study found, with its caveats: The amount of clinical and demographic metadata varied by source and participant and was provided uncurated.

As to this clone: What antigen it recognizes has not been identified. Nothing much larger sits one base from this clone, and base qualities are not available.

TCRbeta CDR3 regions were amplified from genomic DNA by means of the immunoSEQ Assay, a bias-controlled multiplex PCR. In the authors' own workflow: The number of nucleated cells in each sample was estimated from the amplification of reference gene primers within the assay. To quantify the absolute abundance of each unique TCRbeta CDR3 rearrangement, sequence reads were collapsed and filtered. For each sample, productive Simpson clonality was calculated as the square root of Simpson's diversity index over productive rearrangements. TCRdb's version of the immuneACCESS table is confined to in-frame rearrangements and falls short of the full clone set. An unresolved V gene accounts for under half of the shortfall where checked; the remainder is of unknown origin. From that table come the V and J calls and clone size; the DNA was used to work out D and trimming. The sample table contains 260,000 or so clones; only one count was recorded for about 87% of them. The ten most abundant clones make up 0.95% to 1.5% of the sample.

Sequencing was carried out using PBMCs or T cells enriched from blood (not recorded which). The chain couples TRBV7-2 to TRBJ2-7; D gene: possibly TRBD2, on 5 matching bases. The receptor's source is a woman aged 40-49 years with acute COVID-19. The CDR3 is CASSLDLRTYEQYV. The nucleotide sequence is given as TGTGCCAGCAGCTTGGACTTACGTACCTACGAGCAGTACGTC.